This T cell receptor beta chain was sequenced in a study of T-cell memory formation after mild COVID-19. Broader study findings: Memory cells collected pre-infection included some clones that later responded, suggesting cross-reactive memory joined.

Constant-segment primers served in 5'RACE that generated TCR alpha and TCR beta cDNA libraries bearing sample barcodes and UMIs. MiXCR, applied by TCRdb to the 5' RACE reads, yields one record per CDR3 protein. The table records about 470,000 distinct CDR3 sequences, roughly 18% of them present only once. The table lists this clonotype with a few counts. What it binds is not known. V trimming: 3 bases; J trimming: 6 bases; junction bases outside the gene matches: 2. This CDR3 region has 13 residues. Per germline, CDR1 SGHAT and CDR2 FQNNGV. V and J are TRBV11-2 and TRBJ2-1, with 7 bases aligning to TRBD2. The source of this sequence is an adult woman who had mild COVID-19 (a few samples of this study predate the infection). Cell type and time point are not known. The sequenced sample consisted of PBMCs or a T cell subset sorted from them (not recorded which). Here the CDR3 reads CASSFRGVNEQFF. CDR3 bases: TGTGCCAGCAGCTTCCGGGGGGTCAATGAGCAGTTCTTC.